A single sample is the source of the 29 T cell receptor beta chains below, sequenced in a study of T cells in localized non-small cell lung cancer. The data were produced by immunoSEQ multiplex PCR, yet TCRdb's version contains in-frame clones alone and is incomplete. The table has over 25,000 clones, about nine tenths seen once. Specimen: peripheral blood, collected before any cancer treatment. Every receptor here comes from a male donor aged 60 or older with stage I lung adenocarcinoma.

This clone was detected once. The chain carries TRBV7-2 and TRBJ1-5; D ambiguous. V was trimmed by 1 base and J by 0 bases, leaving 10 bases between them. Germline V gene lookup returns CDR1 SGHTA and CDR2 FQGNSA. The CDR3 sequence is 16 residues long. CDR3 nucleotides: TGTGCCAGCAGCTTAGATGGGAGGTATAGCAATCAGCCCCAGCATTTT. Protein sequence: CASSLDGRYSNQPQHF.

V and J are TRBV28 and TRBJ2-2; D remains unclear. Trimming removed 3 bases at V and 4 bases at J, with 9 bases between. Germline CDR1 reads MDHEN; CDR2 reads SYDVKM. The CDR3 has 14 amino acids. The CDR3 sequence is CASSFLGPTGELFF. CDR3 sequence (DNA): TGTGCCAGCAGTTTCCTCGGACCCACCGGGGAGCTGTTTTTT.

The genes are TRBV7-2 and TRBJ1-5, with a tentative D call TRBD1 (5 bases). The V gene lost 5 bases and the J gene lost 1 base, with 12 bases spanning the gap. CDR1 and CDR2 (germline): SGHTA, FQGNSA. The CDR3 covers 15 residues. CDR3 sequence: CASSRGAPSNQPQHF. The CDR3 coding sequence is TGTGCCAGCAGCAGAGGGGCCCCGAGCAATCAGCCCCAGCATTTT.

V usage is TRBV5-6 and J usage is TRBJ2-7, with D perhaps TRBD2 (6 bases). This CDR3 spans 13 amino acids. Germline values: CDR1 SGHDT, CDR2 YYEEEE. The V end lost 0 bases, the J end lost 6 bases, and 10 bases lay between the germline ends. The CDR3 DNA follows: TGTGCCAGCAGCTTGGGCGGGGACCTCGAGCAGTACTTC. Protein sequence: CASSLGGDLEQYF.

In DNA, the CDR3 is TGTGCCAGCACCCGCCTCTCAGGGGCCTACGAGCAGTACTTC. This codes for CASTRLSGAYEQYF. The chain recombines TRBV7-8 with TRBJ2-7; a weak D match, TRBD1 (6 bases). CDR1 is SGHVS, CDR2 FQNEAQ, per germline. The CDR3 has 14 residues. Trimming pared 7 bases from V and 2 bases from J, leaving 15 bases between.

The chain recombines TRBV7-2 with TRBJ2-5; a possible D gene is TRBD1 (6 bases). Trimming cost V 5 bases and J 3 bases, with 10 bases left between them. The CDR3 spans 13 residues. CDR1 is SGHTA and CDR2 is FQGNSA in the germline V gene. The CDR3 protein is CASSRQEKETQYF. The DNA for the CDR3 is TGTGCCAGCAGCCGACAGGAGAAAGAGACCCAGTACTTC.

The chain has TRBV9 and TRBJ2-1; TRBD2 agrees at 10 bases. V lost 0 bases and J lost 8; bases outside the gene matches: 2. The germline CDR1 and CDR2 sequences are SGDLS and YYNGEE. The CDR3 consists of 14 residues. The CDR3 nucleotides read TGTGCCAGCAGCGTAGTCAGCGGGGGGGATGAGCAGTTCTTC. It codes for CASSVVSGGDEQFF.

This clone was detected only once. The chain is built from TRBV6-1 and TRBJ2-2; 8 nucleotides match TRBD1. This CDR3 contains 13 residues. CDR1 MNHNS and CDR2 SASEGT come from the germline V gene. With V trimmed by 6 bases and J by 7 bases, 4 bases remained unmatched. DNA of the CDR3: TGTGCCAGCAGCACACAGGGGGACGGGGAGCTGTTTTTT. It codes for CASSTQGDGELFF.

This chain uses TRBV30 with TRBJ1-2; D gene uncertain. The CDR3 extends over 12 amino acids. The V and J ends lost 4 bases and 4 bases respectively, with 10 bases between them. The germline V gene has CDR1 GTSNPN and CDR2 SVGIG (reference sequence). The DNA for the CDR3 is TGTGCCTGGACGTATGGAAGCTATGGCTACACCTTC. Its protein product is CAWTYGSYGYTF. Drawing the rest from reference TRBV30 and TRBJ1-2, the complete variable domain is SQTIHQWPATLVQPVGSPLSLECTVEGTSNPNLYWYRQAAGRGLQLLFYSVGIGQISSEVPQNLSASRPQDRQFILSSKKLLLSDSGFYLCAWTYGSYGYTFGSGTRLTVV.

The chain links TRBV7-2 to TRBJ1-3, with D hard to call. V lost 6 bases to trimming and J lost 0 bases, with 9 bases between them. This CDR3 comprises 14 residues. In germline, CDR1 is SGHTA, CDR2 FQGNSA. The CDR3 nucleotides are TGTGCCAGCAGGTTGGGCACCTCTGGAAACACCATATATTTT. Protein: CASRLGTSGNTIYF.

CDR3 amino acids: CASSPSTGFGTGELFF. CDR3 nucleotides: TGTGCCAGCAGCCCTTCGACAGGGTTTGGCACCGGGGAGCTGTTTTTT. The chain combines TRBV7-1 with TRBJ2-2; 7 positions match TRBD1. TRBV7-1 is filed as an ORF, its function uncertain. This CDR3 is 16 amino acids long. J was trimmed by 4 bases and V by 5 bases; bases with no gene match: 10.

CDR3 residues: CASRNTARGYEQYF. The CDR3 DNA reads TGCGCCAGCAGGAACACCGCTCGTGGCTACGAGCAGTACTTC. This chain connects TRBV5-1 to TRBJ2-7; D is unclear. The CDR3 totals 14 residues. Per the germline V gene, CDR1 is SGHRS and CDR2 is YFSETQ. Trimming left V 5 bases short and J 3 bases short, with 15 bases between.

The chain recombines TRBV2 with TRBJ2-1, with D possibly being TRBD2 (6 bases). Germline V gene sequence: CDR1 SNHLY, CDR2 FYNNEI. The CDR3 runs 13 residues. Trimming stripped 6 bases from V and 7 bases from J, with 13 bases between. CDR3 DNA sequence: TGTGCCAGCAGGGGTCTGGCGGGGAATGAGCAGTTCTTC. This codes for CASRGLAGNEQFF. The full variable domain, rest sourced from reference TRBV2 and TRBJ2-1, is EPEVTQTPSHQVTQMGQEVILRCVPISNHLYFYWYRQILGQKVEFLVSFYNNEISEKSEIFDDQFSVERPDGSNFTLKIRSTKLEDSAMYFCASRGLAGNEQFFGPGTRLTVL.

The V and J genes are TRBV7-9 and TRBJ1-1; no clear D gene. The V end was cut by 5 bases, the J end by 0 bases, with 10 bases between. Germline values: CDR1 SEHNR, CDR2 FQNEAQ (reference sequence). This CDR3 region has 14 residues. The CDR3 spells CASSINTMNTEAFF. DNA of the CDR3: TGTGCCAGCAGCATAAACACGATGAACACTGAAGCTTTCTTT.

The V and J genes are TRBV10-1 and TRBJ2-1; TRBD1 is a possible D gene (5 bases). Trimming pared 3 bases from V and 6 bases from J, leaving 12 bases between. This CDR3 comprises 14 residues. Per the germline V gene, CDR1 is WNHNN and CDR2 is SYGVQD (reference sequence). The CDR3 DNA follows: TGCGCCAGCAGTGAACAGGTTGCCTCCAATGAGCAGTTCTTC. It codes for CASSEQVASNEQFF.

The chain has TRBV28 and TRBJ2-7, with TRBD1 matching 9 bases. Trimming removed 5 bases from V and 4 bases from J; junction bases left unmatched: 9. The CDR3 consists of 15 residues. Per germline, CDR1 MDHEN and CDR2 SYDVKM. CDR3 nucleotide sequence: TGTGCCAGCAGTACCGGGGACAGGGCTTGGTACGAGCAGTACTTC. This gives the protein CASSTGDRAWYEQYF. Full variable domain (rest looked up from reference TRBV28 and TRBJ2-7): DVKVTQSSRYLVKRTGEKVFLECVQDMDHENMFWYRQDPGLGLRLIYFSYDVKMKEKGDIPEGYSVSREKKERFSLILESASTNQTSMYLCASSTGDRAWYEQYFGPGTRLTVT.

CDR3 loop: CASSFFQTGGGTDTQYF. The CDR3 DNA follows: TGTGCCAGCAGCTTCTTTCAGACAGGGGGTGGCACAGATACGCAGTATTTT. The rearrangement joins TRBV5-4 to TRBJ2-3; 9 nucleotides align to TRBD1. CDR1 and CDR2 from the germline V gene are SGHNT and YYREEE (reference sequence). The V segment lost 2 bases and the J segment 1 base; nucleotides outside the gene matches: 8. This CDR3 contains 17 residues.

Here the CDR3 reads CASSRATGLETQYF. The CDR3 region has the DNA TGTGCCAGCAGCCGAGCCACGGGCCTAGAGACCCAGTACTTC. This sequence joins TRBV7-9 and TRBJ2-5; D remains ambiguous. Germline CDR1 SEHNR, CDR2 FQNEAQ (reference sequence). With 5 bases removed from V and 4 bases from J, the gap between germline ends came to 14 bases. This CDR3 is built from 14 residues.

The genes are TRBV28 and TRBJ1-1, with unresolved D. The V end lost 4 bases, the J end lost 2 bases, and 2 bases lay between the germline ends. The CDR3 length is 11 residues. Germline lookup yields CDR1 MDHEN and CDR2 SYDVKM. CDR3 residues: CASSSNTEAFF. The CDR3, as DNA: TGTGCCAGCAGTTCCAACACTGAAGCTTTCTTT. The variable domain in full, completed from reference TRBV28 and TRBJ1-1, reads DVKVTQSSRYLVKRTGEKVFLECVQDMDHENMFWYRQDPGLGLRLIYFSYDVKMKEKGDIPEGYSVSREKKERFSLILESASTNQTSMYLCASSSNTEAFFGQGTRLTVV.

This clone was seen only once. The chain carries TRBV29-1 and TRBJ2-5, with 9 bases lining up with TRBD2. The CDR3 length is 15 residues. The V gene's germline CDR1 is SQVTM and CDR2 ANQGSEA. V was clipped by 0 bases and J by 14 bases; unmatched bases: 16. This chain's CDR3 is CSVEDPPAGGSKRYF. CDR3 nucleotides: TGCAGCGTTGAAGATCCCCCAGCGGGGGGCTCGAAACGTTACTTC. The whole variable domain, remainder taken from reference TRBV29-1 and TRBJ2-5, is SAVISQKPSRDICQRGTSLTIQCQVDSQVTMMFWYRQQPGQSLTLIATANQGSEATYESGFVIDKFPISRPNLTFSTLTVSNMSPEDSSIYLCSVEDPPAGGSKRYFGPGTRLLVL.

This chain uses TRBV30 with TRBJ2-3, with TRBD1 matching 7 bases. This CDR3 has 15 residues. CDR1 is GTSNPN and CDR2 is SVGIG in the germline V gene (reference sequence). The V segment lost 3 bases and the J segment 1 base; nucleotides outside the gene matches: 7. The CDR3 protein is CAWSQQGFGTDTQYF. The CDR3 coding sequence is TGTGCCTGGAGCCAACAGGGGTTCGGCACAGATACGCAGTATTTT.

The V and J genes are TRBV4-3 and TRBJ1-2; possibly TRBD1 for D (5 bases). CDR3 length: 16 residues. V was pared by 0 bases and J by 8 bases, with 19 bases between. Germline V gene sequence: CDR1 LGHNA, CDR2 YSLEER. The CDR3 here is CASSQEGAGRPLGYTF. The CDR3 DNA sequence: TGCGCCAGCAGCCAAGAAGGAGCGGGACGTCCTTTGGGCTACACCTTC.

V gene TRBV27 combines with J gene TRBJ2-4; 8 bases fit TRBD1. The V gene end was trimmed by 5 bases and the J gene end by 1 base; junction bases not matched to a gene: 4. This CDR3 comprises 15 residues. The germline CDR1 and CDR2 sequences are MNHEY and SMNVEV (reference sequence). DNA of the CDR3: TGTGCCAGCAGTCCCTGGACAGGGGCCAAAAACATTCAGTACTTC. This translates into CASSPWTGAKNIQYF.

This clone was seen a single time. The rearrangement links TRBV5-1 to TRBJ1-4; no definite D call. Trimming stripped 1 base from V and 8 bases from J, with 12 bases between. Germline CDR1 SGHRS, CDR2 YFSETQ. CDR3 length: 14 residues. Here the CDR3 reads CASSLIRPGEKLFF. The DNA of the CDR3 is TGCGCCAGCAGCTTGATTCGCCCGGGGGAAAAACTGTTTTTT.

The chain couples TRBV7-8 to TRBJ2-2; 12 bases agree with TRBD2. Germline CDR1 reads SGHVS; CDR2 reads FQNEAQ. Trimming removed 0 bases from V and 1 base from J; junction bases left unmatched: 9. This CDR3 is built from 20 residues. As DNA, the CDR3 is TGTGCCAGCAGCTTAGCCCCTAGCGGGGGGGCAAAAAAGAACACCGGGGAGCTGTTTTTT. Translation gives CASSLAPSGGAKKNTGELFF.

This chain uses TRBV27 with TRBJ2-7; 8 nucleotides agree with TRBD1. In germline, CDR1 is MNHEY, CDR2 SMNVEV (reference sequence). Losses at the gene ends were 5 bases for V and 9 bases for J; bases not matched to a gene: 12. This CDR3 is 14 amino acids long. CDR3: CASSASVRGQGQYF. The CDR3 region has the DNA TGTGCCAGCAGTGCAAGCGTCAGGGGGCAAGGGCAGTACTTC.

J is TRBJ2-1 and V is TRBV25-1; D perhaps matches TRBD2 (7 bases). The V end was cut by 3 bases, the J end by 7 bases, with 16 bases between. This CDR3 is 15 amino acids long. The germline CDR1 and CDR2 sequences are MGHDK and SYGVNS. The CDR3 DNA sequence: TGTGCCAGCAGTGAGAGGGGGGGGCCGTGGAATGAGCAGTTCTTC. Translation gives CASSERGGPWNEQFF.

This chain joins TRBV6-1 and TRBJ2-7, with 9 bases lining up with TRBD1. V gave up 5 bases and J gave up 4 bases; unmatched junction bases: 9. Germline lookup yields CDR1 MNHNS and CDR2 SASEGT. The CDR3 consists of 15 residues. The CDR3 loop reads CASSPAGQGAYEQYF. CDR3 nucleotides: TGTGCCAGCAGTCCTGCGGGACAGGGCGCGTACGAGCAGTACTTC.

The chain recombines TRBV28 with TRBJ2-5, with 9 bases identical to TRBD2. The CDR3 has 16 amino acids. Trimming removed 4 bases from V and 3 bases from J; junction bases left unmatched: 9. In germline, CDR1 is MDHEN, CDR2 SYDVKM. CDR3 amino acids: CASSSNSGGSKETQYF. The CDR3 DNA sequence: TGTGCCAGCAGTTCTAATAGCGGGGGCTCGAAAGAGACCCAGTACTTC.